These 7 T cell receptor beta chains were sequenced from one sample in a study of shared clonotypes between healthy human individuals. Clones were sequenced by immunoSEQ multiplex PCR, and TCRdb holds only the in-frame ones, with some missing. This sample has some 2,500,000 clones, with around 92% found just once. Sequencing was done on a sample of naive CD4+ T cells from PBMCs. Described subset: CD45RA+ positively selected. The receptors shown here come from a man younger than 30 in good health. Some clones in this sample may be carry-over from other donors' samples.

The rearrangement joins TRBV28 to TRBJ2-7; D is uncertain. The CDR3 loop spans 13 amino acids. V dropped 11 bases and J dropped 7 bases, with 21 bases sitting between them. Germline assignment: CDR1 MDHEN and CDR2 SYDVKM. The CDR3 protein is CAGRTRTGREQYF. For the CDR3, the DNA is TGTGCCGGTAGAACACGGACCGGTCGGGAGCAGTACTTC.

This chain joins TRBV2 and TRBJ2-2; no clear D gene. The CDR3 loop spans 13 amino acids. Germline assignment: CDR1 SNHLY and CDR2 FYNNEI. The V gene lost 8 bases and the J gene lost 5 bases, with 12 bases spanning the gap. The CDR3 loop is CASGPPRTGELFF. The CDR3 coding sequence is TGTGCCAGCGGCCCCCCCAGGACCGGGGAGCTGTTTTTT.

The J gene is TRBJ1-4, the V gene TRBV25-1; D remains unclear. The germline CDR1 and CDR2 sequences are MGHDK and SYGVNS. This CDR3 contains 12 residues. Trimming removed 7 bases at V and 6 bases at J, with 9 bases between. The CDR3 bases are TGTGCCAGCACCGGACTGGATGAAAAACTGTTTTTT. Amino acid sequence: CASTGLDEKLFF. The variable domain in full, completed from reference TRBV25-1 and TRBJ1-4, reads EADIYQTPRYLVIGTGKKITLECSQTMGHDKMYWYQQDPGMELHLIHYSYGVNSTEKGDLSSESTVSRIRTEHFPLTLESARPSHTSQYLCASTGLDEKLFFGSGTQLSVL.

This chain links TRBV28 with TRBJ1-4; D uncertain. The V end lost 8 bases, the J end lost 7 bases, and 14 bases lay between the germline ends. The CDR3 totals 13 residues. CDR1 is MDHEN and CDR2 is SYDVKM in the germline V gene. The CDR3 coding sequence is TGTGCCAGCGGATTTTTCCTCGGTGAAAAACTGTTTTTT. As protein: CASGFFLGEKLFF.

The chain employs TRBV7-2 and TRBJ1-5; D gene uncertain. V lost 5 bases and J 0 bases, leaving 17 bases between the germline ends. The germline V gene encodes CDR1 SGHTA and CDR2 FQGNSA. CDR3 length: 17 residues. Written as DNA, the CDR3 is TGTGCCAGCAGCCTAAGCGCCCTTAGTTATAGCAATCAGCCCCAGCATTTT. Its protein product is CASSLSALSYSNQPQHF.

The gene calls are TRBV5-8 and TRBJ2-3; 11 bases map to TRBD2. The CDR3 covers 17 residues. V lost 2 bases to trimming and J lost 5 bases; unmatched junction nucleotides: 10. CDR1 is SGHTS and CDR2 is YDEGEE in the germline V gene. CDR3 DNA sequence: TGTGCCAGCAGCTTCACCGTCACTAGCGGGAGTCTAGATACGCAGTATTTT. This translates into CASSFTVTSGSLDTQYF.

V gene TRBV6-1 combines with J gene TRBJ2-3; 7 nucleotides agree with TRBD2. Per the germline V gene, CDR1 is MNHNS and CDR2 is SASEGT. This CDR3 is built from 14 residues. V trimming: 7 bases; J trimming: 5 bases; junction bases outside the gene matches: 9. The CDR3 region is CASTGGGTGDTQYF. The CDR3 bases are TGTGCCAGCACTGGGGGGGGGACCGGAGATACGCAGTATTTT.